The 9 T cell receptor beta chains presented below share a single source sample, sequenced in a study of CD8+ T cells in alopecia areata. In each case, RNA was isolated and then reverse transcribed into cDNA as the sequencing template. Libraries were prepared by immunoSEQ multiplex PCR; TCRdb keeps only in-frame clonotypes and omits some of them. The sample has about 180,000 clones, around 64% seen once. The material sequenced was CD8+ T cells sorted from blood, taken at week 0. These receptor sequences come from a human donor with alopecia areata.

This clone is a singleton in its sample. The genes are TRBV30 and TRBJ1-3, with D unclear. Germline V lookup: CDR1 GTSNPN, CDR2 SVGIG (reference sequence). Between the trimmed V and J ends, which lost 0 bases and 0 bases, there was a span of 12 bases. CDR3 length: 16 residues. The CDR3 sequence: CAWSVGPTISGNTIYF. The DNA of the CDR3 is TGTGCCTGGAGTGTTGGACCTACGATCTCTGGAAACACCATATATTTT.

This chain links TRBV5-6 with TRBJ2-3; TRBD2 matches at 8 bases. The V segment lost 3 bases and the J segment 3 bases; nucleotides outside the gene matches: 0. Germline CDR1 reads SGHDT; CDR2 reads YYEEEE. The length of the CDR3 is 13 residues. The DNA of the CDR3 is TGTGCCAGCAGCTCGGGGGGGACAGATACGCAGTATTTT. It yields the protein CASSSGGTDTQYF.

The J gene is TRBJ2-7, the V gene TRBV27; no clear D gene. The V end lost 3 bases, the J end lost 6 bases, and 12 bases lay between the germline ends. CDR3 size: 13 residues. From germline, CDR1 is MNHEY and CDR2 SMNVEV (reference sequence). CDR3 nucleotides: TGTGCCAGCAGTTTTACGTCGGGCAGCGAGCAGTACTTC. Translating gives CASSFTSGSEQYF.

On this clone: The junction does not match germline at one end; this may be a read error. The rearrangement joins TRBV7-3 to TRBJ2-7, with D perhaps TRBD1 (6 bases). This CDR3 contains 14 residues. Per germline, CDR1 SGHTA and CDR2 FQGTGA. CDR3 sequence (DNA): TGCGCCAGCAGCCAGGAGACAGGTTGGTGGGAGCAGTACTTC. Translation: CASSQETGWWEQYF.

A few counts support this clone. This chain joins TRBV13 and TRBJ1-2; D unresolved. V lost 2 bases and J 6 bases, leaving 16 bases between the germline ends. CDR3 size: 15 residues. CDR1 and CDR2 (germline): PRHDT, FYEKMQ (reference sequence). The CDR3: CASSLSPNGLDGYTF. The DNA for the CDR3 is TGTGCCAGCAGCTTATCGCCCAACGGCCTGGATGGCTACACCTTC.

The chain carries TRBV19 and TRBJ2-4; no clear D. The CDR3 consists of 14 residues. Germline CDR1 and CDR2: LNHDA and SQIVND (reference sequence). V lost 6 bases and J 4 bases, leaving 13 bases between the germline ends. The DNA of the CDR3 is TGTGCCAGTAGCACAACCGGTGCTAAAAACATTCAGTACTTC. Translation: CASSTTGAKNIQYF.

This clone was seen a handful of times. The chain joins TRBV13 to TRBJ1-6; D is perhaps TRBD1 (5 bases). The germline V gene has CDR1 PRHDT and CDR2 FYEKMQ (reference sequence). The CDR3 sequence is 15 residues long. V dropped 4 bases and J dropped 10 bases, with 17 bases sitting between them. The CDR3 is CASSSTGAPGSPLHF. Written as DNA, the CDR3 is TGTGCCAGCAGCTCTACCGGGGCCCCGGGCTCACCCCTCCACTTT.

Only one count was recorded for this clone. The chain links TRBV7-2 to TRBJ2-2; D gene unclear. V was cut by 0 bases and J by 6 bases, with 2 bases left in between. CDR1 and CDR2 (germline): SGHTA, FQGNSA. The CDR3 totals 12 residues. The CDR3 region is CASSLAPGELFF. CDR3 sequence (DNA): TGTGCCAGCAGCTTAGCCCCCGGGGAGCTGTTTTTT.

This clone was observed a few times. CDR3 in DNA: TGTGCCAGCAGCGTAGATCTAGCGGGGGGCACAGATACGCAGTATTTT. Its translation is CASSVDLAGGTDTQYF. This rearrangement joins TRBV9 to TRBJ2-3, with TRBD2 identical over 10 bases. This CDR3 is built from 16 residues. The germline CDR1 and CDR2 sequences are SGDLS and YYNGEE. The V and J ends lost 0 bases and 1 base, in that order; junction bases with no gene match: 2.